Shown below are 14 T cell receptor beta chains from a single sample sequenced in a study of blood T cells in healthy people across ages. A sample-barcoded 5' primer and a J-beta primer mix were used in a second PCR of about 7 to 12 cycles. MiXCR, applied by TCRdb to the 5' RACE reads, yields one record per CDR3 protein. Of roughly 800,000 distinct CDR3 sequences detected, about 53% appear once; the ten largest clones hold 40% to 50%. Material: blood. These receptors were collected from a man older than 75 in good health.

The sample holds a few counts of this clonotype. CDR3 amino acids: CASSPVGGGHRYAYF. As DNA, the CDR3 is TGTGCCAGCAGTCCCGTGGGGGGCGGACACAGATACGCGTATTTT. The genes are TRBV12-3 or TRBV12-4 and TRBJ2-3; D could derive from TRBD1 or TRBD2 (6 bases each). There are 15 residues in the CDR3. Trimming cost V 5 bases and J 14 bases, with 26 bases left between them.

V is TRBV4-1 and J is TRBJ2-5; TRBD1 matches 10 bases. With the DNA end fitting TRBJ2-1 better, the J assignment may be wrong. This CDR3 has 16 amino acids. Germline V gene data show CDR1 as MGHRA and CDR2 as YSYEKL. CDR3 sequence reads: CASSQAGTGVGKTQFF. The CDR3, as DNA: TGCGCCAGCAGCCAAGCCGGGACAGGGGTGGGAAAGACCCAGTTCTTC.

The J gene is TRBJ2-1, the V gene TRBV20-1, with 12 bases lining up with TRBD2. Germline values: CDR1 DFQATT, CDR2 SNEGSKA (reference sequence). After removal of 6 bases from V and 6 bases from J, the junction contained 15 bases not matched to a gene. The length of the CDR3 is 17 residues. In nucleotides, the CDR3 is TGCAGTGCCCAATCGACTAGCGGGAGTTGGGGCCTCAATGAGCAGTTCTTC. Amino acids: CSAQSTSGSWGLNEQFF.

The rearrangement joins TRBV5-6 to TRBJ2-1; D is ambiguous. The CDR3 length is 15 residues. V lost 3 bases, J lost 2 bases, and 12 bases lay in between. The germline CDR1 and CDR2 sequences are SGHDT and YYEEEE. The CDR3 spells CASSSLDSPYNEQFF. CDR3 in DNA: TGTGCCAGCAGCTCTTTGGATAGCCCCTACAATGAGCAGTTCTTC.

V gene TRBV29-1 combines with J gene TRBJ2-1, with unresolved D. Germline-derived CDR1 and CDR2 are SQVTM and ANQGSEA. Trimming took 4 bases from V and 3 from J, leaving 10 bases between them. The CDR3 runs 13 residues. The CDR3 DNA is TGCAGCGTTGTTTCCGGGCTCTACAATGAGCAGTTCTTC. Its translation: CSVVSGLYNEQFF.

This clonotype showed up just a few times. J is TRBJ2-1 and V is TRBV10-3; possible D gene TRBD1, 7 bases. V was cut by 3 bases and J by 7 bases, with 10 bases left in between. CDR3 length: 13 amino acids. Germline CDR1 reads ENHRY; CDR2 reads SYGVKD. The CDR3 loop reads CAISDRGDNEQFF. CDR3 DNA sequence: TGTGCCATCAGTGACAGGGGGGATAATGAGCAGTTCTTC.

This chain links TRBV6-2 or TRBV6-3 with TRBJ2-7; 8 positions match TRBD1. CDR1 is MNHEY and CDR2 is SVGEGT in the germline V gene. J gave up 0 bases and V 5 bases, and 6 bases lay outside the gene matches. The CDR3 totals 15 residues. The CDR3 is CASSRQGRFSYEQYF. CDR3 nucleotides: TGTGCCAGCAGTCGACAGGGGCGTTTCTCCTACGAGCAGTACTTC.

In its sample, this clonotype was seen a few times. The chain carries TRBV5-1 and TRBJ2-1; no reliable D call. The V gene's germline CDR1 is SGHRS and CDR2 YFSETQ. V was trimmed by 0 bases and J by 3 bases, leaving 10 bases between them. CDR3 length: 15 amino acids. CDR3 nucleotides: TGCGCCAGCAGCTTGGCGGTGCAGAACTACAATGAGCAGTTCTTC. Protein product: CASSLAVQNYNEQFF.

Only one count was recorded for this clonotype. The genes are TRBV6-6 and TRBJ1-4; D not resolved. The CDR3 loop spans 14 amino acids. The V gene's germline CDR1 is MNHNY and CDR2 SVGAGI (reference sequence). The germline V and J ends were trimmed by 2 bases and 1 base, with 5 bases remaining between them. The CDR3 loop reads CASSYMETNEKLFF. The DNA for the CDR3 is TGTGCCAGCAGTTACATGGAAACTAATGAAAAACTGTTTTTT.

This clonotype was seen a single time. This chain uses TRBV6-1 with TRBJ2-7, with 10 bases lining up with TRBD1. The CDR3 consists of 19 residues. The junction had 20 bases not matched to a gene; V was cut back by 6 bases and J by 3 bases. CDR1 is MNHNS and CDR2 is SASEGT in the germline V gene. The CDR3 loop reads CASRPRMGQGRPLDYEQYF. DNA for the CDR3: TGTGCCAGCAGACCCAGAATGGGACAGGGGCGTCCGTTGGACTACGAGCAGTACTTC.

This clonotype was counted only a few times. This chain connects TRBV12-3 or TRBV12-4 to TRBJ2-1, with a tentative D call TRBD1 (5 bases). V lost 7 bases and J lost 4, with 11 bases in between. CDR3 length equals 13 residues. This chain's CDR3 is CASNPGFYNEQFF. The CDR3, as DNA: TGTGCCAGCAATCCAGGGTTTTACAATGAGCAGTTCTTC.

The V gene is TRBV6-5, the J gene TRBJ2-3; the match to TRBD2 covers 7 bases. Germline values: CDR1 MNHEY, CDR2 SVGAGI. V lost 6 bases and J lost 6; bases outside the gene matches: 9. The CDR3 has 14 residues. CDR3 amino acids: CASRGDYQTDTQYF. DNA for the CDR3: TGTGCCAGCAGGGGGGACTACCAAACCGATACGCAGTATTTT.

The chain has TRBV10-2 and TRBJ2-1; 7 bases agree with TRBD2. This CDR3 region has 14 residues. J gave up 6 bases and V 8 bases, and 10 bases lay outside the gene matches. Germline V gene sequence: CDR1 WSHSY, CDR2 SAAADI. CDR3 nucleotide sequence: TGCGCCAGCTATGCTCAGCGGGGATCCAATGAGCAGTTCTTC. This gives the protein CASYAQRGSNEQFF.

This clonotype was counted only a few times. This chain uses TRBV2 with TRBJ1-4, with D unclear. Trimming removed 4 bases at V and 7 bases at J, with 7 bases between. This CDR3 has 12 residues. Germline lookup yields CDR1 SNHLY and CDR2 FYNNEI. CDR3 protein: CASSGTREKLFF. Here the CDR3 DNA reads TGTGCCAGCAGTGGGACCCGTGAAAAACTGTTTTTT.